This T cell receptor beta chain was captured in a study of blood T cell repertoires in COVID-19. Study-level background: The analysed material was cDNA or gDNA that came from T cells, B-cell-depleted T cells, or PBMCs.

TCRdb keeps only in-frame clones here, not all; method: immunoSEQ multiplex PCR. The sample shows about 210,000 clones, 92% of them seen only once. This clone has just one count. The germline V gene has CDR1 SEHNR and CDR2 FQNEAQ (reference sequence). CDR3 length: 16 amino acids. Unmatched junction bases numbered 9, after V lost 5 bases and J lost 4 bases. V gene TRBV7-9 combines with J gene TRBJ2-2; 8 bases map to TRBD2. The sequence derives from a man younger than 45 with acute or convalescent COVID-19. Specimen: peripheral blood. CDR3 coding DNA: TGTGCCAGCAGCCCGGGGGGGAGGGCCCTCACCGGGGAGCTGTTTTTT. Its protein is CASSPGGRALTGELFF. Full variable domain (missing parts from reference TRBV7-9 and TRBJ2-2): DTGVSQNPRHKITKRGQNVTFRCDPISEHNRLYWYRQTLGQGPEFLTYFQNEAQLEKSRLLSDRFSAERPKGSFSTLEIQRTEQGDSAMYLCASSPGGRALTGELFFGEGSRLTVL.